The clone carrying this T cell receptor (beta chain) came up a few times. Germline V CDR1 and CDR2: DFQATT, SNEGSKA (reference sequence). Germline trimming cut 6 bases from V and 0 bases from J; bases unmatched to any gene: 6. The CDR3 consists of 14 residues. These data belong to a study of identical twins. In TCRdb, the 5' RACE reads were re-called with MiXCR into one record per CDR3 protein. The table records hundreds of thousands of distinct CDR3 sequences, 8% to 9% of them present only once. The sample also formed part of further work on yellow fever vaccine responses in identical twins.

V and J are TRBV20-1 and TRBJ2-3, with 7 bases fitting TRBD2. The receptor comes from a woman aged 18 to 35 in good health. Sample: PBMCs. The CDR3 sequence: CSAPSGVSTDTQYF. The CDR3 region has the DNA TGCAGTGCCCCGAGCGGGGTAAGCACAGATACGCAGTATTTT.